In its sample, the clone carrying this T cell receptor beta chain was seen a few times. Its antigen is still unknown. This entry is derived from a study of T-cell reconstitution after alpha-beta-depleted transplantation in children. Whole-study findings and limits: Several hundred rapidly expanded clones from non-depleted graft cells reportedly supplied alpha-beta T cells about two months post-transplant. When one year had passed after transplant, most T-cell counts and diversity came from newly produced T cells. Some patients' high day-60 TCRbeta diversity was attributed to recipient cells surviving conditioning.

V lost 5 bases, J lost 4 bases, and 4 bases stayed unmatched. CDR1 and CDR2 (germline): SGHRS, YFSETQ. The CDR3 covers 14 residues. Unique molecular identifiers were used to barcode this TCRbeta library. TCRdb re-derived calls from the PCR reads in MiXCR, one entry per CDR3 protein. The sample has around 960,000 distinct CDR3 sequences, about 29% seen once. V gene TRBV5-1 combines with J gene TRBJ2-7, with 12 positions matching TRBD2. The source is a boy under two years old who had a stem cell transplant for SCID, so the T cells may come from the graft donor. Specimen: PBMCs, mostly from graft donor cells, collected 360 days after TCRalphabeta/CD19-depleted stem cell transplant. The CDR3 is CASRRLAGAYEQYF. The CDR3 DNA is TGCGCCAGCAGACGACTAGCGGGGGCGTACGAGCAGTACTTC.